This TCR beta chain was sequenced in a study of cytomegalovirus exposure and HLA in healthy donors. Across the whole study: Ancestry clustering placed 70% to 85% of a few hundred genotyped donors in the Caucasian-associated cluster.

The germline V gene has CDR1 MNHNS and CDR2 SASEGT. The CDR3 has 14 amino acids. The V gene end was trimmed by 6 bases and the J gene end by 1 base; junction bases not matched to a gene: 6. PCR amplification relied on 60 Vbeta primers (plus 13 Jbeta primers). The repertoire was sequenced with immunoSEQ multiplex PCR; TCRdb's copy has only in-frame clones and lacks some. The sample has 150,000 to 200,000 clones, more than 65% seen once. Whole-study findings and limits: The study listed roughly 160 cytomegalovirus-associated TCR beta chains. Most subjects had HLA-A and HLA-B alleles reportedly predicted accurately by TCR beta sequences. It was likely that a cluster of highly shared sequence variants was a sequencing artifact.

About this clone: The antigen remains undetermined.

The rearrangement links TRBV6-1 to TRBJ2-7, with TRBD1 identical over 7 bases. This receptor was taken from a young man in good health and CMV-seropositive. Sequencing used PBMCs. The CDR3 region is CASRWTGLSYEQYF. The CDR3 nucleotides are TGTGCCAGCAGGTGGACAGGACTTTCCTACGAGCAGTACTTC.